A single sample is the source of the 26 T cell receptor beta chains below, sequenced in a study of shared clonotypes between healthy human individuals. The table came from immunoSEQ multiplex PCR; TCRdb's copy has only in-frame clones and leaves some out. The data show about a million clones, about 76% seen once. Sequenced sample: memory CD4+ T cells sorted from blood. Subset denoted: CD45RA-negative fraction. The receptors were sampled from a young man in good health.

This chain uses TRBV30 with TRBJ2-2, with D perhaps matching TRBD2 (7 bases). Germline loops: CDR1 GTSNPN, CDR2 SVGIG (reference sequence). The CDR3 is 14 amino acids. Trimming took 5 bases from V and 6 from J, leaving 16 bases between them. The CDR3 loop is CAWGTRGGAGELFF. The CDR3 DNA follows: TGTGCCTGGGGGACCAGGGGAGGGGCCGGGGAGCTGTTTTTT. Full variable domain (rest looked up from reference TRBV30 and TRBJ2-2): SQTIHQWPATLVQPVGSPLSLECTVEGTSNPNLYWYRQAAGRGLQLLFYSVGIGQISSEVPQNLSASRPQDRQFILSSKKLLLSDSGFYLCAWGTRGGAGELFFGEGSRLTVL.

The rearrangement uses TRBV28 and TRBJ2-7; 7 positions agree with TRBD1. Germline V gives CDR1 MDHEN, CDR2 SYDVKM. This CDR3 is built from 15 residues. Losses at the gene ends were 3 bases for V and 4 bases for J; bases not matched to a gene: 9. The CDR3 bases are TGTGCCAGCAGTTTTCATCAGGGGGTGGAATACGAGCAGTACTTC. Encoded protein: CASSFHQGVEYEQYF.

The rearrangement joins TRBV27 to TRBJ2-3; D is perhaps TRBD1 (6 bases). V dropped 4 bases and J dropped 7 bases, with 21 bases sitting between them. The germline V gene has CDR1 MNHEY and CDR2 SMNVEV (reference sequence). The CDR3 is 16 residues long. The CDR3 reads CASSSQGGWTEHTQYF. The CDR3 DNA follows: TGTGCCAGCAGTTCACAGGGCGGGTGGACGGAACATACGCAGTATTTT.

The V and J genes are TRBV5-1 and TRBJ2-3; 13 bases line up with TRBD2. CDR3 size: 15 residues. Unmatched junction bases numbered 5, after V lost 2 bases and J lost 8 bases. Germline-derived CDR1 and CDR2 are SGHRS and YFSETQ. CDR3 DNA: TGCGCCAGCAGCTTACTAGCGGGAGGGGCAGGTACGCAGTATTTT. This translates into CASSLLAGGAGTQYF.

The chain recombines TRBV30 with TRBJ2-7; possible D gene TRBD2, 6 bases. CDR1 and CDR2 (germline): GTSNPN, SVGIG (reference sequence). The CDR3 contains 12 residues. V lost 6 bases and J lost 1, with 10 bases in between. This CDR3 reads CACYGSSYEQYF. CDR3 in DNA: TGTGCCTGTTACGGGAGTTCCTACGAGCAGTACTTC.

The V gene is TRBV6-5, the J gene TRBJ2-1, with 12 bases matching TRBD2. The CDR3 extends over 16 amino acids. V lost 4 bases to trimming and J lost 1 base; unmatched junction nucleotides: 2. Looked up from germline, CDR1 is MNHEY and CDR2 is SVGAGI. The CDR3 loop is CASSLTSGGSYNEQFF. In DNA, the CDR3 is TGTGCCAGCAGTTTGACTAGCGGGGGTTCCTACAATGAGCAGTTCTTC.

V is TRBV7-3 and J is TRBJ2-7; 10 nucleotides line up with TRBD1. Germline V gives CDR1 SGHTA, CDR2 FQGTGA. V shed 5 bases and J 2 bases; nucleotides not matched to a gene: 15. The CDR3 is 18 amino acids. The CDR3 region is CASSLRDRGLMGAYEQYF. The DNA for the CDR3 is TGTGCCAGCAGCCTCCGGGACAGGGGTCTCATGGGGGCCTACGAGCAGTACTTC.

This clone has only a few counts. This chain joins TRBV10-3 and TRBJ1-1; D not certain. Germline values: CDR1 ENHRY, CDR2 SYGVKD. V gave up 0 bases and J gave up 5 bases, with 4 bases separating them. This CDR3 has 12 amino acids. This CDR3 reads CAISESGTEAFF. The DNA of the CDR3 is TGTGCCATCAGTGAGTCTGGGACTGAAGCTTTCTTT.

The V call is TRBV10-2, the J call TRBJ2-7; D remains unclear. This CDR3 spans 13 amino acids. Germline CDR1 and CDR2: WSHSY and SAAADI. V shed 0 bases and J shed 7 bases, with 10 bases lying between them. The CDR3 DNA reads as TGCGCCAGCAGTGAGTCGACTCCCCCGGAGCAGTACTTC. Amino acid sequence: CASSESTPPEQYF.

Here the CDR3 DNA reads TGTGCCAGCCGAGACGGGGGGGACACTGAAGCTTTCTTT. Protein: CASRDGGDTEAFF. J is TRBJ1-1 and V is TRBV19, with D possibly TRBD1 on 5 matching bases. Trimming took off 9 bases at V and 3 bases at J, with 14 bases between the two ends. This CDR3 has 13 residues. From germline, CDR1 is LNHDA and CDR2 SQIVND (reference sequence).

Note on this clone: A much larger clone lies a single base off, so this may be a read error. The chain is built from TRBV7-3 and TRBJ2-2, with unresolved D. Germline CDR1 is SGHTA and CDR2 is FQGTGA. The V gene lost 2 bases and the J gene lost 0 bases, with 4 bases spanning the gap. The length of the CDR3 is 14 residues. CDR3 loop: CASSLGANTGELFF. CDR3 DNA: TGTGCCAGCAGCTTAGGGGCGAACACCGGGGAGCTGTTTTTT.

The chain links TRBV28 to TRBJ1-1; D gene unclear. The CDR3 covers 12 residues. V was cut by 8 bases and J by 9 bases, with 16 bases left in between. Germline V gene data show CDR1 as MDHEN and CDR2 as SYDVKM. This chain's CDR3 is CASGTVFWKAFF. The CDR3 DNA sequence: TGTGCCAGCGGCACTGTATTCTGGAAAGCTTTCTTT.

This clone was detected once. The chain joins TRBV11-2 to TRBJ1-1; 9 nucleotides line up with TRBD1. Trimming took 5 bases from V and 5 from J; bases not matched to a gene: 6. Germline CDR1 and CDR2: SGHAT and FQNNGV. The CDR3 totals 14 residues. CDR3: CASSLGTGRTEAFF. The CDR3 DNA sequence: TGTGCCAGCAGCCTAGGGACAGGGAGAACTGAAGCTTTCTTT.

The chain couples TRBV5-4 to TRBJ2-5; 8 bases agree with TRBD1. Germline V gene lookup returns CDR1 SGHNT and CDR2 YYREEE (reference sequence). The CDR3 extends over 16 amino acids. J gave up 2 bases and V 4 bases, and 10 bases lay outside the gene matches. CDR3 DNA: TGTGCCAGCAGCCGCGGACAGGGAACCAAACAAGAGACCCAGTACTTC. The encoded protein is CASSRGQGTKQETQYF.

V gene TRBV5-5 combines with J gene TRBJ2-7, with 7 positions matching TRBD2. Germline V gene lookup returns CDR1 SGHKS and CDR2 YYEKEE (reference sequence). This CDR3 contains 13 residues. J was trimmed by 4 bases and V by 5 bases; bases with no gene match: 6. CDR3 amino acids: CASSPRAGYEQYF. CDR3 DNA: TGTGCCAGCAGTCCACGAGCGGGGTACGAGCAGTACTTC. The whole variable domain, remainder taken from reference TRBV5-5 and TRBJ2-7, is DAGVTQSPTHLIKTRGQQVTLRCSPISGHKSVSWYQQVLGQGPQFIFQYYEKEERGRGNFPDRFSARQFPNYSSELNVNALLLGDSALYLCASSPRAGYEQYFGPGTRLTVT.

This clone has just one count. The rearrangement joins TRBV25-1 to TRBJ2-7; D may correspond to TRBD1 or TRBD2 (6 bases each). Germline loops: CDR1 MGHDK, CDR2 SYGVNS. This CDR3 is 14 amino acids long. The V gene lost 6 bases and the J gene lost 2 bases, with 14 bases spanning the gap. The DNA for the CDR3 is TGTGCCAGCAGGGAGGGGGGATTCCCCTACGAGCAGTACTTC. It specifies CASREGGFPYEQYF.

This sequence joins TRBV28 and TRBJ2-1, with 8 bases aligning to TRBD2. The germline V gene has CDR1 MDHEN and CDR2 SYDVKM. The CDR3 has 15 amino acids. With V trimmed by 6 bases and J by 5 bases, 9 bases remained unmatched. CDR3 in DNA: TGTGCCAGCAGCCAAAACGGGGGGGCTAACAATGAGCAGTTCTTC. It yields the protein CASSQNGGANNEQFF.

The CDR3 is CASGTGVRETQYF. The CDR3 nucleotides are TGTGCCAGTGGGACAGGGGTTCGGGAGACCCAGTACTTC. The chain links TRBV19 to TRBJ2-5; 10 nucleotides line up with TRBD1. V shed 8 bases, J shed 5 bases, and the junction held 5 bases outside the gene matches. The germline V gene encodes CDR1 LNHDA and CDR2 SQIVND (reference sequence). This CDR3 is 13 amino acids long.

The chain is built from TRBV6-1 and TRBJ1-2, with 10 bases lining up with TRBD1. Germline trimming cut 10 bases from V and 5 bases from J; bases unmatched to any gene: 10. CDR1 and CDR2 from the germline V gene are MNHNS and SASEGT. The CDR3 spans 14 residues. The CDR3 loop reads CAISQTGGYYGYTF. DNA of the CDR3: TGTGCCATCTCCCAGACAGGGGGCTATTATGGCTACACCTTC.

V usage is TRBV7-2 and J usage is TRBJ2-5; unclear D gene. This CDR3 contains 12 residues. V lost 5 bases and J lost 5, with 9 bases in between. From germline, CDR1 is SGHTA and CDR2 FQGNSA. For the CDR3, the DNA is TGTGCCAGCAGCGAATCACGGGAGACCCAGTACTTC. Protein sequence: CASSESRETQYF.

This rearrangement joins TRBV28 to TRBJ1-5; maybe TRBD1 (6 bases). This CDR3 region has 12 residues. Trimming took 8 bases from V and 6 from J, leaving 11 bases between them. Germline CDR1 and CDR2: MDHEN and SYDVKM. The CDR3 sequence: CASHLRGQPQHF. In DNA form, the CDR3 reads TGTGCCAGCCACCTCAGGGGTCAGCCCCAGCATTTT.

The rearrangement links TRBV5-6 to TRBJ1-5, with unresolved D. CDR3 length: 16 amino acids. Trimming took 4 bases from V and 6 from J, leaving 20 bases between them. Germline values: CDR1 SGHDT, CDR2 YYEEEE. The CDR3 protein is CASSIWVLRSGQPQHF. In nucleotides, the CDR3 is TGTGCCAGCAGCATTTGGGTATTAAGGTCCGGTCAGCCCCAGCATTTT.

The V and J genes are TRBV7-9 and TRBJ1-2; D is uncertain. This CDR3 has 14 amino acids. Germline V gives CDR1 SEHNR, CDR2 FQNEAQ (reference sequence). The V end lost 4 bases, the J end lost 7 bases, and 16 bases lay between the germline ends. The CDR3 DNA reads as TGTGCCAGCAGCTCACAGACGGCTCGCTCTGGCTACACCTTC. It is translated as CASSSQTARSGYTF.

Here the CDR3 DNA reads TGTGCCAGCAGTTACTGGGCGGACACTGAAGCTTTCTTT. As protein: CASSYWADTEAFF. The V call is TRBV6-6, the J call TRBJ1-1; D gene uncertain. The CDR3 totals 13 residues. The V end lost 1 base, the J end lost 3 bases, and 6 bases lay between the germline ends. In germline, CDR1 is MNHNY, CDR2 SVGAGI (reference sequence).

V gene TRBV28 combines with J gene TRBJ2-5, with 7 bases aligning to TRBD1. The CDR3 totals 14 residues. Trimming cost V 8 bases and J 4 bases; bases outside gene matches: 10. Germline CDR1 is MDHEN and CDR2 is SYDVKM. The CDR3 loop reads CASGDRVNIETQYF. CDR3 sequence (DNA): TGTGCCAGCGGCGACAGGGTTAATATAGAGACCCAGTACTTC.

To note about this clone: This same CDR3 is encoded by further DNA sequences in the sample. The J gene is TRBJ1-2, the V gene TRBV18; D is possibly TRBD1 (5 bases). The length of the CDR3 is 13 residues. Trimming stripped 2 bases from V and 2 bases from J, with 6 bases between. Germline V gene data show CDR1 as KGHSH and CDR2 as LQKENI. The CDR3 DNA is TGTGCCAGCTCACCAAAGGGGAACTATGGCTACACCTTC. The encoded protein is CASSPKGNYGYTF.